This T cell receptor beta chain was recovered during a study of blood T cells in healthy people across ages. Every participating donor contributed approximately 9.5 milliliters of peripheral blood through a draw. Next came a second PCR, run for about 7 to 12 cycles, which used a sample-barcoded 5' primer along with a J-beta primer mix. Each CDR3 protein gets one entry after TCRdb re-called the 5' RACE reads with MiXCR. Here the sample spans 630,000 or so distinct CDR3 sequences, 25% to 30% being singletons. The material sequenced was blood. The TCR comes from a woman of 80 years or more in good health.

The DNA for the CDR3 is TGTGCCTGGAGTGTATGGGCAGCATCTCAGCCCCAGCATTTT. Its translation: CAWSVWAASQPQHF. The gene calls are TRBV30 and TRBJ1-5; D ambiguous. There are 14 residues in the CDR3. The V and J ends lost 0 bases and 6 bases respectively, with 12 bases between them. Germline assignment: CDR1 GTSNPN and CDR2 SVGIG (reference sequence). The full variable domain, in which reference TRBV30 and TRBJ1-5 provide the parts outside the CDR3, is SQTIHQWPATLVQPVGSPLSLECTVEGTSNPNLYWYRQAAGRGLQLLFYSVGIGQISSEVPQNLSASRPQDRQFILSSKKLLLSDSGFYLCAWSVWAASQPQHFGDGTRLSIL.